This TCR beta chain appears in the sequencing data of a study of cytomegalovirus exposure and HLA in healthy donors. General observations from the study: TCR beta chains numbering some 160 were designated cytomegalovirus-associated. As immune exposure information, only CMV serostatus was available. Common viral pathogens seemed, in a later analysis, to connect with several of the most significant clusters. HLA restriction was apparent for most CMV-associated TCR beta chains in a later analysis.

The V end lost 7 bases, the J end lost 0 bases, and 6 bases lay between the germline ends. CDR3 length: 13 residues. From germline, CDR1 is ENHRY and CDR2 SYGVKD. 13 Jbeta primers and 60 Vbeta primers were used for the PCR. Clones were sequenced by immunoSEQ multiplex PCR, and TCRdb holds only the in-frame ones, with some missing. Found here are 55,000 to 75,000 clones, approximately 78% of them singletons; the top ten hold about 2.9%. Turning to this clone: Its matching antigen is unknown.

This clonotype originated in a girl aged 5 to 17 in good health and CMV-seropositive. This chain connects TRBV10-3 to TRBJ1-4; no definite D call. The sample consisted of PBMCs. The CDR3 region is CAITESTNEKLFF. In nucleotides, the CDR3 is TGTGCCATCACGGAGTCAACTAATGAAAAACTGTTTTTT.